The sequence of this T cell receptor beta chain was determined in a study of blood T cell repertoires in COVID-19. Libraries were prepared by immunoSEQ multiplex PCR; TCRdb keeps only in-frame clonotypes and omits some of them. The data contain about 38,000 clones, 65% to 75% of them singletons. The CDR3 loop spans 11 amino acids. Trimming took off 7 bases at V and 8 bases at J, with 14 bases between the two ends. Germline V CDR1 and CDR2: SQVTM, ANQGSEA. Sequenced: peripheral blood. The V call is TRBV29-1, the J call TRBJ1-2; D is unclear. The origin of this receptor is a man aged 65 to 79 with COVID-19, enrolled during active disease. CDR3 nucleotides: TGCAGCGCCCTTCAGGCACGGGGCTACACCTTC. Its protein product is CSALQARGYTF.